This TCR beta chain derives from a study of beta chain features in type 1 diabetes. Since all of the isolated RNA was reverse transcribed, expressed TCRB transcripts were what got sequenced. Data came from immunoSEQ multiplex PCR; TCRdb stores just in-frame clones and leaves some out. The table includes more than 130,000 clones, about 7.1% detected once. Germline CDR1 reads SGDLS; CDR2 reads YYNGEE. The CDR3 extends over 15 amino acids. Trimming removed 0 bases from V and 4 bases from J, with 11 bases in between. The sample holds many counts of this clone. The receptor's source is a woman aged 25-40 years in good health. The rearrangement joins TRBV9 to TRBJ1-5; possible D gene TRBD1, 6 bases. The sample was central memory CD4+ T cells from blood. The CDR3 region has the DNA TGTGCCAGCAGCGTAGGAGGGCAGGGGAATCAGCCCCAGCATTTT. Its translation is CASSVGGQGNQPQHF. Variable domain in full (rest from reference TRBV9 and TRBJ1-5): DSGVTQTPKHLITATGQRVTLRCSPRSGDLSVYWYQQSLDQGLQFLIQYYNGEERAKGNILERFSAQQFPDLHSELNLSSLELGDSALYFCASSVGGQGNQPQHFGDGTRLSIL.